This T cell receptor beta chain was sequenced in a study of T cells in Graves' hyperthyroidism and ophthalmopathy. Study-wide results and caveats: A model of 13 V-J pairs discriminated ophthalmopathy from stable hyperthyroidism. Model output signaled ophthalmopathy a median about seven months ahead of onset.

RNA transcripts were the template for amplifying TCR beta CDR3 regions. The HTBI set primed first-round TCR CDR3 RT-PCR. TCRdb redid the calling of the multiplex PCR reads with MiXCR, one entry per CDR3 protein. The sample comprises hundreds of thousands of distinct CDR3 sequences, roughly 15% of which are singletons, and around 3.3% rests with the top ten. Germline-derived CDR1 and CDR2 are DFQATT and SNEGSKA (reference sequence). This CDR3 contains 16 residues. V lost 4 bases to trimming and J lost 5 bases; unmatched junction nucleotides: 14. This clonotype was detected many times. Its antigen is as yet unknown.

Specimen: blood. The genes are TRBV20-1 and TRBJ2-5; 9 bases line up with TRBD2. This clonotype was sampled from a woman aged 40 to 49 with Graves' ophthalmopathy. CDR3 in amino acids: CSAIVSGGTPGETQYF. CDR3 bases: TGCAGTGCTATTGTTAGCGGGGGTACCCCAGGGGAGACCCAGTACTTC.